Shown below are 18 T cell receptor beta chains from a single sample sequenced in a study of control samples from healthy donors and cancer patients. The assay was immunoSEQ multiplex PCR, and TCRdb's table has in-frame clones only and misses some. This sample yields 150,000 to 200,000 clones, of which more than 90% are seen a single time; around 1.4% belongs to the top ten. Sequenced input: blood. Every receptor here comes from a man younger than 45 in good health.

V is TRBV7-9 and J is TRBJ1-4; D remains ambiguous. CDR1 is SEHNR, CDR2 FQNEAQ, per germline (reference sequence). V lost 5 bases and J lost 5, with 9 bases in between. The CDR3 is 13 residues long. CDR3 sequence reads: CASSTDYNEKLFF. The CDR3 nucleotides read TGTGCCAGCAGCACGGACTACAATGAAAAACTGTTTTTT.

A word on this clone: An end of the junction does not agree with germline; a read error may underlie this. CDR3 amino acids: CVSWEADQPQHF. The CDR3 region has the DNA TGTGTCAGCTGGGAGGCAGATCAGCCCCAGCATTTT. The gene calls are TRBV6-5 and TRBJ1-5; D unclear. Germline V gene data show CDR1 as MNHEY and CDR2 as SVGAGI. The CDR3 covers 12 residues.

In nucleotides, the CDR3 is TGCGCCAGCAGCTTGGAAGTTCTGACAGGCCGCTACGAGCAGTACTTC. Amino acids: CASSLEVLTGRYEQYF. This rearrangement joins TRBV5-1 to TRBJ2-7, with D possibly TRBD1 on 6 matching bases. Germline V gives CDR1 SGHRS, CDR2 YFSETQ. CDR3 length: 16 residues. The V and J ends lost 0 bases and 3 bases respectively, with 16 bases between them.

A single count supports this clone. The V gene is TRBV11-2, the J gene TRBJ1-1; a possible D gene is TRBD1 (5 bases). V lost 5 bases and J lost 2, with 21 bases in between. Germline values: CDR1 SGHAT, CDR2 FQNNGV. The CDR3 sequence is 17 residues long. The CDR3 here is CASSPRGLTVTNTEAFF. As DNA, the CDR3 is TGTGCCAGCAGCCCAAGGGGCCTGACAGTTACCAACACTGAAGCTTTCTTT.

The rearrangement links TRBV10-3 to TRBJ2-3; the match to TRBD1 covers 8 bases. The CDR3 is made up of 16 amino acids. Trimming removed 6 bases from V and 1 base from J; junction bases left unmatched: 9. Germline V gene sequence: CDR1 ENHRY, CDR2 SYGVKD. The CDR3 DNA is TGTGCCATCAGCTCCGGGACAGGCGTCGGCACAGATACGCAGTATTTT. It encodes CAISSGTGVGTDTQYF.

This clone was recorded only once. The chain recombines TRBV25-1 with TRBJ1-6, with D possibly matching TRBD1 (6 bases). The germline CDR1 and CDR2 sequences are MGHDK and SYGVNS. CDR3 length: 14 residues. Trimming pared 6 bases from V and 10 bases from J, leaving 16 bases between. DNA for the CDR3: TGTGCCAGCAGCCAACAGGGAATAGCGTCACCCCTCCACTTT. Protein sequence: CASSQQGIASPLHF.

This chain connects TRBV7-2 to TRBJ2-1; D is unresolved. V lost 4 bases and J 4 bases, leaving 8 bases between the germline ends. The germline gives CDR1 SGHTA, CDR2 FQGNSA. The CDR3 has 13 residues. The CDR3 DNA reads TGTGCCAGCAGCTCGATCTTATACAATGAGCAGTTCTTC. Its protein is CASSSILYNEQFF.

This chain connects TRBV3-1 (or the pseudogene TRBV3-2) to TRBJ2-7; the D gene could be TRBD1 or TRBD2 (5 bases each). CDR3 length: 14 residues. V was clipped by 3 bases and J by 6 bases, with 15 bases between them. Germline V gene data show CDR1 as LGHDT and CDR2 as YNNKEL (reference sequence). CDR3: CASSHYASGSEQYF. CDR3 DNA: TGTGCCAGCAGCCATTACGCATCAGGGAGCGAGCAGTACTTC.

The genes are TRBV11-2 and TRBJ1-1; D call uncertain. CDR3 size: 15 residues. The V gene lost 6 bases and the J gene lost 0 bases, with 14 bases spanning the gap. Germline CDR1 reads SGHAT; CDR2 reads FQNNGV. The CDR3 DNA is TGTGCCAGCAGTAAACCCGGACGGATGAACACTGAAGCTTTCTTT. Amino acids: CASSKPGRMNTEAFF. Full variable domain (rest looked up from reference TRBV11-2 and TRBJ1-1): EAGVAQSPRYKIIEKRQSVAFWCNPISGHATLYWYQQILGQGPKLLIQFQNNGVVDDSQLPKDRFSAERLKGVDSTLKIQPAKLEDSAVYLCASSKPGRMNTEAFFGQGTRLTVV.

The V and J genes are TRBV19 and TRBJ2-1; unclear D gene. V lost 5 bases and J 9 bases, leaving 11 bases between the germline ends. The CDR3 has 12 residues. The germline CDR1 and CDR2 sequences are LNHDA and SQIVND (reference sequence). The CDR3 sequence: CASSLGLAEQFF. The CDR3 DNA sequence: TGTGCCAGTAGTCTGGGGTTGGCTGAGCAGTTCTTC.

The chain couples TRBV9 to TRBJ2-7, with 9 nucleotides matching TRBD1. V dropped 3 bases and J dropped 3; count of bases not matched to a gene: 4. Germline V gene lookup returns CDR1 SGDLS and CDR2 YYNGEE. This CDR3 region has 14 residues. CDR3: CASSAGTGNYEQYF. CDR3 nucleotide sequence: TGTGCCAGCAGCGCCGGGACAGGGAACTACGAGCAGTACTTC.

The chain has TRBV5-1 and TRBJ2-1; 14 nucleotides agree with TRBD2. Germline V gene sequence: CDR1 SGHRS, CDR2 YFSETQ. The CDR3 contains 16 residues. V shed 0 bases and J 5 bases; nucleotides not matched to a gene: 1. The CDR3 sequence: CASSLGTSGRHNEQFF. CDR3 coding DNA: TGCGCCAGCAGCTTGGGGACTAGCGGGAGGCACAATGAGCAGTTCTTC.

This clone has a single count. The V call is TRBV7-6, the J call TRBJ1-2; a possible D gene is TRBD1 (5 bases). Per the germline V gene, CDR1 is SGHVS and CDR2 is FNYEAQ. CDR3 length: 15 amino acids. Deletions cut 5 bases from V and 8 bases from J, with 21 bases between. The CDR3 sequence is CASSARLEGSSGYTF. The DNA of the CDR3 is TGTGCCAGCAGCGCACGCCTAGAGGGGAGTAGCGGCTACACCTTC.

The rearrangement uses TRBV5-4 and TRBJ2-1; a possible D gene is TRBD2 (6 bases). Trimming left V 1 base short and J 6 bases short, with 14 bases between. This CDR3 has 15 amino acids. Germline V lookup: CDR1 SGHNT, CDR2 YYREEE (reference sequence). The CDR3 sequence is CASSLSRGWGNEQFF. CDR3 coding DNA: TGTGCCAGCAGCTTGTCGCGGGGTTGGGGCAATGAGCAGTTCTTC.

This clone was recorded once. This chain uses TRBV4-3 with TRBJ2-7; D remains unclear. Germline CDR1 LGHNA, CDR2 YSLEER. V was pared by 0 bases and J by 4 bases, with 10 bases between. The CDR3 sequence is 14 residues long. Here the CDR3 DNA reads TGCGCCAGCAGCCAAGACACAGAAAGTTACGAGCAGTACTTC. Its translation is CASSQDTESYEQYF.

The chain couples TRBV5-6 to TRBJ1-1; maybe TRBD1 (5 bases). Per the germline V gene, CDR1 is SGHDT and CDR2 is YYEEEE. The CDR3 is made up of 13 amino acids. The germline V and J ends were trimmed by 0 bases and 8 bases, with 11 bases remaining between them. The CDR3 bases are TGTGCCAGCAGCTTGGGGGGACCTGTAGAAGCTTTCTTT. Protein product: CASSLGGPVEAFF.

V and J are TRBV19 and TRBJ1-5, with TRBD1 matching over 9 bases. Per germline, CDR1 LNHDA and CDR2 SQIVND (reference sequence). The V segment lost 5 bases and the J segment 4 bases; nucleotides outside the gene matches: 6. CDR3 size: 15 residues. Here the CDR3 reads CASSFGTGMNQPQHF. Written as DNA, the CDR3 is TGTGCCAGTAGTTTCGGGACAGGGATGAATCAGCCCCAGCATTTT.

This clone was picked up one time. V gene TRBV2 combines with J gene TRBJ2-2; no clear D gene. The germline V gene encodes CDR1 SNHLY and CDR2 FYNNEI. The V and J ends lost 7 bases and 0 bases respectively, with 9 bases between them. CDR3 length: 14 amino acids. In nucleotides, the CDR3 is TGTGCCAGCAACTGGCAGGCGAACACCGGGGAGCTGTTTTTT. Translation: CASNWQANTGELFF.